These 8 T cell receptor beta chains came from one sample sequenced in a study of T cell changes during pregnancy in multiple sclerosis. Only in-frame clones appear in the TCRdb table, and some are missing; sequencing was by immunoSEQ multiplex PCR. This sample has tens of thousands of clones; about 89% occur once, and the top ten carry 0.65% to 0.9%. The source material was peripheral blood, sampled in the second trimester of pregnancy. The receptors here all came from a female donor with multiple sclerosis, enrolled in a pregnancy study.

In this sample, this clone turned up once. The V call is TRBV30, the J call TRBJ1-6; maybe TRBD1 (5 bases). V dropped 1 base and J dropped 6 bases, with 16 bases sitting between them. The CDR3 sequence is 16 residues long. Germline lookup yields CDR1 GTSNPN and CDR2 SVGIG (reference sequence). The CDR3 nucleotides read TGTGCCTGGAGTGATGGAGGGGCGAGCGGTAATTCACCCCTCCACTTT. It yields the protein CAWSDGGASGNSPLHF.

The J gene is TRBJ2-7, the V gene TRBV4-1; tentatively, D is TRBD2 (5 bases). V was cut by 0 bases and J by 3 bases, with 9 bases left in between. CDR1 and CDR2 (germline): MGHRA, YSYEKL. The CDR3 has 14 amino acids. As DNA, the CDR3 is TGCGCCAGCAGCCAAGATCGGGGTATCTACGAGCAGTACTTC. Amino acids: CASSQDRGIYEQYF.

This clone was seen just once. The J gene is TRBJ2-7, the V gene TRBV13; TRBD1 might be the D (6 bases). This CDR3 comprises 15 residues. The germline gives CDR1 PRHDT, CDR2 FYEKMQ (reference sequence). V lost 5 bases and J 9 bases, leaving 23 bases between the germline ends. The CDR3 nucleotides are TGTGCCAGCAGCCCCCGGACAGACCCATGGTGGGGGCAGTACTTC. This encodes CASSPRTDPWWGQYF.

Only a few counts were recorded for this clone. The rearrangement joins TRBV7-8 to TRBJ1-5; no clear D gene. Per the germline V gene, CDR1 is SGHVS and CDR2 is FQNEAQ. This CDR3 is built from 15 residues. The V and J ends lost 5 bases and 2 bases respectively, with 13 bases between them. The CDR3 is CASSARSGGNQPQHF. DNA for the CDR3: TGTGCCAGCAGCGCCCGGAGTGGTGGCAATCAGCCCCAGCATTTT.

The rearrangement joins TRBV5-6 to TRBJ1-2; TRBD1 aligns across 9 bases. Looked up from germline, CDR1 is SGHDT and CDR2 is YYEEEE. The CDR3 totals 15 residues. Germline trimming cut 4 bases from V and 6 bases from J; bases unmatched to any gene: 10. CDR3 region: CASSLTGGGSHGYTF. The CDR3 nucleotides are TGTGCCAGCAGCCTAACAGGGGGCGGTTCCCATGGCTACACCTTC.

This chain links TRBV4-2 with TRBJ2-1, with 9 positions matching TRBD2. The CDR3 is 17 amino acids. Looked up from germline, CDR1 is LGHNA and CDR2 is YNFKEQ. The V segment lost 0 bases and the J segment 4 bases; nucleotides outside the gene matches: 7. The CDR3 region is CASSQDPAGGIYNEQFF. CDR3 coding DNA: TGTGCCAGCAGCCAAGATCCAGCGGGGGGAATTTACAATGAGCAGTTCTTC.

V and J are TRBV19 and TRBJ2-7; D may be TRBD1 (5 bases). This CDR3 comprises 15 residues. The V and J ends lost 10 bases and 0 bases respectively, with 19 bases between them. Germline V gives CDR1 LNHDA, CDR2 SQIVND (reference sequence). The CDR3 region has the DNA TGTGCCACCGGGTTAGGGGATGGGATCTCCTACGAGCAGTACTTC. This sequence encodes CATGLGDGISYEQYF.

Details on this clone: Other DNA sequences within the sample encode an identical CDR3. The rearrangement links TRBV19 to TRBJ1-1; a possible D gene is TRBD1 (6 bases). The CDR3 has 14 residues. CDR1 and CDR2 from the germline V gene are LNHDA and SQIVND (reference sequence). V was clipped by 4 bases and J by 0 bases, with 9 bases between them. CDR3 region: CASSTGQLNTEAFF. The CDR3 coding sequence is TGTGCCAGTAGTACCGGACAGTTGAACACTGAAGCTTTCTTT.